The 23 T cell receptor beta chains below were found in one sample sequenced in a study of shared clonotypes between healthy human individuals. The method was immunoSEQ multiplex PCR; TCRdb's version includes in-frame clones alone and lacks a portion of them. The repertoire consists of some 2,000,000 clones, with around 95% occurring once and the leading ten covering roughly 0.13%. The sequenced sample consisted of naive CD4+ T cells sorted from blood. Sample subset: CD45RA+ positively selected. These receptors were obtained from a man aged 18 to 30 in good health.

V and J are TRBV9 and TRBJ1-4; D is possibly TRBD1 (5 bases). The CDR3 loop spans 16 amino acids. Trimming took off 3 bases at V and 7 bases at J, with 19 bases between the two ends. The germline gives CDR1 SGDLS, CDR2 YYNGEE. The CDR3: CASSASRGLGGEKLFF. In DNA form, the CDR3 reads TGTGCCAGCAGCGCGAGTCGGGGGTTGGGAGGTGAAAAACTGTTTTTT.

The gene calls are TRBV10-1 and TRBJ2-7, with 7 bases aligning to TRBD2. In germline, CDR1 is WNHNN, CDR2 SYGVQD (reference sequence). This CDR3 region has 19 residues. Losses at the gene ends were 8 bases for V and 3 bases for J; bases not matched to a gene: 25. CDR3 region: CASPPRHSRSGTTHYEQYF. The CDR3 DNA reads as TGCGCCAGCCCCCCAAGACACTCGCGTTCCGGGACTACCCACTACGAGCAGTACTTC.

This clone was counted a single time. This sequence joins TRBV27 and TRBJ2-1; TRBD2 agrees at 12 bases. V dropped 2 bases and J dropped 7; count of bases not matched to a gene: 3. Germline CDR1 reads MNHEY; CDR2 reads SMNVEV (reference sequence). This CDR3 region has 15 residues. For the CDR3, the DNA is TGTGCCAGCAGTTTAAGACTAGCGGGAGTGAATGAGCAGTTCTTC. It translates to CASSLRLAGVNEQFF.

The J gene is TRBJ2-2, the V gene TRBV5-1; 11 bases are shared with TRBD1. The junction had 0 bases not matched to a gene; V was cut back by 0 bases and J by 2 bases. CDR1 SGHRS and CDR2 YFSETQ come from the germline V gene. CDR3 size: 16 residues. In DNA, the CDR3 is TGCGCCAGCAGCTTGGGGACAGGGGGCAACACCGGGGAGCTGTTTTTT. Its protein product is CASSLGTGGNTGELFF.

The chain joins TRBV27 to TRBJ1-3; D unclear. Per germline, CDR1 MNHEY and CDR2 SMNVEV (reference sequence). This CDR3 contains 15 residues. V was trimmed by 6 bases and J by 0 bases, leaving 12 bases between them. CDR3 DNA sequence: TGTGCCAGCAGATCAGACACGGGCTCTGGAAACACCATATATTTT. Its translation is CASRSDTGSGNTIYF.

This clone was picked up one time. This chain connects TRBV5-4 to TRBJ1-4; 7 nucleotides align to TRBD1. Germline CDR1 reads SGHNT; CDR2 reads YYREEE (reference sequence). The CDR3 runs 15 residues. With V trimmed by 4 bases and J by 5 bases, 8 bases remained unmatched. DNA for the CDR3: TGTGCCAGCAGCCAGGGGGGTGTAAAAAATGAAAAACTGTTTTTT. Its protein is CASSQGGVKNEKLFF.

This clone showed up just a few times. The chain joins TRBV6-5 to TRBJ1-2; D is unclear. There are 14 residues in the CDR3. Deletions cut 0 bases from V and 8 bases from J, with 13 bases between. The germline V gene encodes CDR1 MNHEY and CDR2 SVGAGI. The CDR3 DNA follows: TGTGCCAGCAGTTACTCGATGGAGGGCATCGGCTACACCTTC. It yields the protein CASSYSMEGIGYTF.

The rearrangement links TRBV11-2 to TRBJ2-5; D gene uncertain. Germline-derived CDR1 and CDR2 are SGHAT and FQNNGV. With 3 bases removed from V and 2 bases from J, the gap between germline ends came to 7 bases. The CDR3 runs to 13 residues. CDR3 nucleotide sequence: TGTGCCAGCAGCTTCGGGCCTCAAGAGACCCAGTACTTC. Its translation is CASSFGPQETQYF. Looking up the rest from reference TRBV11-2 and TRBJ2-5 gives the full variable domain: EAGVAQSPRYKIIEKRQSVAFWCNPISGHATLYWYQQILGQGPKLLIQFQNNGVVDDSQLPKDRFSAERLKGVDSTLKIQPAKLEDSAVYLCASSFGPQETQYFGPGTRLLVL.

The genes are TRBV19 and TRBJ1-5; D is uncertain. This CDR3 spans 15 amino acids. Germline loops: CDR1 LNHDA, CDR2 SQIVND (reference sequence). Trimming left V 3 bases short and J 0 bases short, with 9 bases between. CDR3 sequence: CASSIQLISNQPQHF. The CDR3 nucleotides are TGTGCCAGTAGTATCCAGCTGATTAGCAATCAGCCCCAGCATTTT.

The J gene is TRBJ2-5, the V gene TRBV2; D tentatively reads TRBD1 or TRBD2 (5 bases each). The CDR3 consists of 13 residues. The V gene's germline CDR1 is SNHLY and CDR2 FYNNEI. V lost 6 bases and J lost 4, with 12 bases in between. This CDR3 is CASRPGTGETQYF. DNA of the CDR3: TGTGCCAGCAGACCCGGGACGGGAGAGACCCAGTACTTC.

About this clone itself: This same CDR3 is encoded by further DNA sequences in the sample. This CDR3 reads CASSLTGTATGELFF. Written as DNA, the CDR3 is TGTGCCAGCAGTTTAACCGGGACAGCTACCGGGGAGCTGTTTTTT. The rearrangement joins TRBV27 to TRBJ2-2; 7 nucleotides match TRBD1. Germline assignment: CDR1 MNHEY and CDR2 SMNVEV (reference sequence). The CDR3 sequence is 15 residues long. J was trimmed by 5 bases and V by 2 bases; bases with no gene match: 5.

The chain recombines TRBV27 with TRBJ2-3; D possibly corresponds to TRBD1 (5 bases). Trimming pared 3 bases from V and 0 bases from J, leaving 13 bases between. This CDR3 comprises 16 residues. CDR1 is MNHEY, CDR2 SMNVEV, per germline (reference sequence). CDR3 nucleotide sequence: TGTGCCAGCAGTTTCGGGCAGGGAATTAGCACAGATACGCAGTATTTT. Its protein product is CASSFGQGISTDTQYF.

The gene calls are TRBV25-1 and TRBJ2-2, with 9 positions matching TRBD2. V lost 6 bases to trimming and J lost 2 bases; unmatched junction nucleotides: 10. The germline gives CDR1 MGHDK, CDR2 SYGVNS. The CDR3 has 17 amino acids. The CDR3 region is CASSNPRGGANTGELFF. The CDR3 DNA is TGTGCCAGCAGCAACCCGCGGGGGGGCGCAAACACCGGGGAGCTGTTTTTT.

This rearrangement joins TRBV11-2 to TRBJ2-7; maybe TRBD1 (6 bases). The CDR3 loop spans 12 amino acids. V was cut by 6 bases and J by 3 bases, with 9 bases left in between. CDR1 and CDR2 (germline): SGHAT, FQNNGV. CDR3 protein: CASRPQGYEQYF. As DNA, the CDR3 is TGTGCCAGCAGACCACAGGGCTACGAGCAGTACTTC.

This rearrangement joins TRBV5-6 to TRBJ1-4, with D unresolved. This CDR3 is built from 16 residues. Germline V gene sequence: CDR1 SGHDT, CDR2 YYEEEE. Trimming took 1 base from V and 0 from J, leaving 10 bases between them. The CDR3 spells CASSLWFSATNEKLFF. The CDR3 bases are TGTGCCAGCAGCTTGTGGTTTTCTGCAACTAATGAAAAACTGTTTTTT.

This chain joins TRBV7-9 and TRBJ1-4, with D tentatively TRBD1 (6 bases). The germline V gene encodes CDR1 SEHNR and CDR2 FQNEAQ (reference sequence). The CDR3 extends over 15 amino acids. Trimming pared 5 bases from V and 3 bases from J, leaving 13 bases between. CDR3 protein: CASSIQGPANEKLFF. The CDR3 DNA follows: TGTGCCAGCAGCATACAGGGCCCGGCTAATGAAAAACTGTTTTTT.

With respect to this clone: This sample also contains other DNA sequences that code for the same CDR3. The chain carries TRBV19 and TRBJ1-5; no definite D call. Trimming removed 0 bases from V and 1 base from J, with 4 bases in between. The CDR3 totals 14 residues. In germline, CDR1 is LNHDA, CDR2 SQIVND (reference sequence). The CDR3 DNA reads TGTGCCAGTAGTATAGAAGGGAGCAATCAGCCCCAGCATTTT. It translates to CASSIEGSNQPQHF.

J is TRBJ2-5 and V is TRBV6-1; TRBD1 agrees at 8 bases. Trimming took 11 bases from V and 5 from J; bases not matched to a gene: 7. CDR3 length: 12 amino acids. Germline CDR1 reads MNHNS; CDR2 reads SASEGT. CDR3 nucleotide sequence: TGTGCCGGACAGGGTGGGTGGGAGACCCAGTACTTC. Residues: CAGQGGWETQYF.

The chain couples TRBV4-3 to TRBJ2-7; 12 bases are a match to TRBD1. V dropped 4 bases and J dropped 2; count of bases not matched to a gene: 9. The CDR3 consists of 17 residues. Germline V lookup: CDR1 LGHNA, CDR2 YSLEER. The CDR3 DNA sequence: TGCGCCAGCAGCCGAGAACTCGGGGACAGGGGGCCCTACGAGCAGTACTTC. This sequence encodes CASSRELGDRGPYEQYF.

The chain recombines TRBV5-6 with TRBJ1-2, with 12 bases matching TRBD1. Germline V gene sequence: CDR1 SGHDT, CDR2 YYEEEE. V gave up 0 bases and J gave up 11 bases; unmatched junction bases: 11. The CDR3 totals 16 residues. CDR3 DNA sequence: TGTGCCAGCAGCTTGGTTGGGACAGGGGGCGGCGGACGTTACACCTTC. Residues: CASSLVGTGGGGRYTF.

The rearrangement links TRBV2 to TRBJ1-2, with 10 bases identical to TRBD1. Germline V gives CDR1 SNHLY, CDR2 FYNNEI. The CDR3 has 16 amino acids. V trimming: 4 bases; J trimming: 8 bases; junction bases outside the gene matches: 13. CDR3 sequence (DNA): TGTGCCAGCAGTGGGGGGACCGGGACAGGGGTTGCCGGCTACACCTTC. Translation: CASSGGTGTGVAGYTF.

The rearrangement joins TRBV7-6 to TRBJ1-3; 9 positions agree with TRBD1. Germline CDR1 and CDR2: SGHVS and FNYEAQ. Trimming removed 5 bases from V and 8 bases from J; junction bases left unmatched: 4. The length of the CDR3 is 13 residues. The CDR3 nucleotides read TGTGCCAGCAGCCAGGACAGGGGCGACACCATATATTTT. It is translated as CASSQDRGDTIYF.

This clone was detected only a few times. The sample contains more than one DNA sequence encoding this CDR3. The chain joins TRBV5-8 to TRBJ2-3, with D perhaps given as TRBD1 or TRBD2 (5 bases each). The CDR3 loop spans 14 amino acids. V lost 0 bases, J lost 2 bases, and 7 bases lay in between. Germline V lookup: CDR1 SGHTS, CDR2 YDEGEE. The CDR3 protein is CASSLGGYTDTQYF. In DNA, the CDR3 is TGTGCCAGCAGCTTGGGGGGGTACACAGATACGCAGTATTTT.